The clone carrying this TCR beta chain appeared many times. The antigen is unknown. This CDR3 is built from 14 residues. Germline CDR1 is MRHNA and CDR2 is SNTAGT. V lost 1 base and J lost 4, with 9 bases in between. This sample is drawn from a study of identical twins. Study-level findings and limits: Cord blood's abundant beta clonotypes had fewer insertions, unlike memory repertoires. Findings depended on cross-sectional statistics rather than tracking the same donors. Within beta out-of-frame sequences, the excess sharing observed between twins was weaker. Twin sharing of out-of-frame TCR alpha was underestimated by models in monozygotic pairs.

Using its own MiXCR run on the 5' RACE reads, TCRdb lists one record per CDR3 protein. The sample consists of a few hundred thousand distinct CDR3 sequences, approximately 8% of them appearing once. This sample was shared with a second study, whose subject was yellow fever vaccine responses in identical twins.

The chain combines TRBV6-4 with TRBJ2-3; no clear D gene. The sequence came from a young woman in good health. Material: memory (CD45RO+) T cells sorted from blood. In DNA, the CDR3 is TGTGCCAGCAGTGACTTGCCGGGCCCAGATACGCAGTATTTT. Its translation: CASSDLPGPDTQYF.